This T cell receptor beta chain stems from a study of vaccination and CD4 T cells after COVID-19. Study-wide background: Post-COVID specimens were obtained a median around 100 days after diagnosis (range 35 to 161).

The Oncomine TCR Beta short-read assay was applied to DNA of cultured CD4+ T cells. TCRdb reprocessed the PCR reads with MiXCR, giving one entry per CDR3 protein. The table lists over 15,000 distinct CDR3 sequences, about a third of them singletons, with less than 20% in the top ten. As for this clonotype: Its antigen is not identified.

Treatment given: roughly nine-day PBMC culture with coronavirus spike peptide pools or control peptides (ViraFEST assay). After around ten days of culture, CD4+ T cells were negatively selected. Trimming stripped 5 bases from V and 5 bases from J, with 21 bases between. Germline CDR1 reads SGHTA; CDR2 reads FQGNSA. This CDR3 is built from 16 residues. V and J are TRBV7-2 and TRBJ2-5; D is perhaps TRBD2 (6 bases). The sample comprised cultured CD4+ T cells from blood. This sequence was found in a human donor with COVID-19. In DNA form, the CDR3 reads TGTGCCAGCAGCCGAAGGACCGCCGGGGGAGGTGAGACCCAGTACTTC. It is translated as CASSRRTAGGGETQYF.